This T cell receptor (beta chain) was documented in a study of T cells in Graves' hyperthyroidism and ophthalmopathy (dated 2019 in TCRdb). About the investigation overall: Peripheral blood was sampled at the time of initial diagnosis, prior to any treatment. According to the paper, TCR Vbeta CDR3 sequencing was carried out on 120 to 150 peripheral blood samples, which came from more than 40 ophthalmopathy, 80 or so hyperthyroidism and roughly 17 progressor patients. The roughly 90 discovery patients were divided at random into training and test sets in a 7:3 ratio. Once sampling was done, hyperthyroidism patients were given methimazole at a starting dose of 30 mg daily, whereas ophthalmopathy patients were given high-dose intravenous methylprednisolone. The study also compared thyroid tissue and blood T-cell repertoires from more than 5 Graves' hyperthyroidism patients. A discovery cohort of approximately 97 patients, 43 with Graves' ophthalmopathy and under 60 with stable Graves' hyperthyroidism, was used to find distinguishing TCR V-J signatures. Prospective prediction of ophthalmopathy was tested in an independent validation cohort of 18 to 20 hyperthyroidism patients and roughly 16 patients who later progressed to ophthalmopathy.

In the ophthalmopathy patients, disease was moderately to severely active, with a Clinical Activity Score of 3 or more, a NOSPECS grade of 4 or more, and a duration of less than 3 months. Exclusion was applied to patients with uncontrolled infections, other autoimmune diseases, pregnancy or lactation. Clinical symptoms, serum thyroxine and TRAb, thyroid ultrasound, and orbital computed tomography formed the basis for the diagnoses. Ficoll-Paque density gradient centrifugation was used to isolate PBMCs from around 9.1 ml of fresh peripheral blood. Total RNA was extracted using Trizol reagent, and RNA quality was assessed on an Agilent 2100 Bioanalyzer. The TCR beta CDR3 regions were amplified from the RNA transcripts. For the first round of RT-PCR on the TCR CDR3, the HTBI primer set was used together with the Qiagen OneStep RT-PCR kit. Libraries were constructed in a second round of multiplex PCR, after which size selection and purification were performed. The libraries were sequenced on an Illumina HiSeq2000 using paired-end 100 bp reads. The paper's data handling went like this. SOAPnuke was used to process the raw data, removing reads that contained adapters or uncalled bases, had a mean Phred below 15, or lacked an exact match to the constant primer or identifier. High-quality paired reads were merged with COPE v1.2.5, and unique nucleotide sequences were defined as clonotypes. MiTCR v1.1 was used to align clonotypes to the IMGT TRBV, TRBD and TRBJ reference segments. The analysis included only V-J combinations with a frequency above 0.0001, which together covered roughly 99% of the repertoires. The TCS score was defined as the ratio of F50 (clonal expansion) to E x V (chaos), calculated using BLOSUM62-based TCRdist between CDR3 peptides within each V-J. Welch's t-statistics and random forest reduced 500 to 550 V-J features to roughly 13, which were used in a naive Bayes classifier (R e1071). TCRdb itself trimmed the public reads at Q25 with fastp, ran MiXCR and retained productive beta chains. A single entry per CDR3 protein holds the most common genes and DNA from its merged rows. The V and J calls come from TCRdb's annotation, not from the publication. For this sample the table gives about 410,000 distinct CDR3 sequences, of which about 14% were detected only once. In total, the top ten clones hold roughly a fifth of the sample.

The junction carries 20 bases between V and J, which are trimmed by 8 bases and 3 bases respectively. The CDR3 runs 14 amino acids, cysteine and phenylalanine included. Kept here is only the CDR3 DNA, which spans 42 bases and is read in frame from base 1. CDR1 is given as DFQATT and CDR2 as SNEGSKA, both from the germline V gene (reference sequence). In this sample, this clonotype turned up many times. Its target antigen remains unknown. There are no base qualities to consult, and no much larger clone falls within one base. General study outcomes and caveats: Most expanded thyroid clonotypes (frequency above 0.001) were also detected in blood, suggesting blood repertoires may reflect thyroid immune responses. A 13 V-J signature model separated ophthalmopathy from stable hyperthyroidism, with about 90% sensitivity and just under 84% specificity in cross-validation and 80%/75% in testing. In validation, progression to ophthalmopathy was predicted by the model with more than 65% sensitivity and about 72% specificity, a median of around 5.9 months before onset. No statistical method was used to set the sample size in advance, and investigators knew the group allocation.

The TCR was taken from a woman aged 25 to 39 with Graves' ophthalmopathy. The chain joins TRBV20-1 to TRBJ2-7, with TRBD1 as a weak D call on 5 bases. The source material was blood. The sequenced DNA is TGCAGTACTGGTCTTGGGGTTGGACACTACGAGCAGTACTTC. It translates to CSTGLGVGHYEQYF.